This section outlines one T cell receptor (beta chain) sequence together with its context. Its matching antigen is unknown. The CDR3 length is 16 residues. Per germline, CDR1 SGHTA and CDR2 FQGNSA. V lost 5 bases to trimming and J lost 4 bases, with 20 bases between them. This sample stems from a study of T cells after yellow fever vaccination. The TCR cDNA carried a universal primer site and UMIs from 5'RACE template switching. Using its own MiXCR run on the 5' RACE reads, TCRdb lists one record per CDR3 protein. The data show fewer than 350,000 distinct CDR3 sequences, 3.5% to 4.5% seen once. The study, taken as a whole, reports: On re-exposure, the response was weaker but peaked faster, at day 5 versus 15. Abundant clonotypes from the bulk population could have been carried over as contaminants into FACS-sorted repertoires.

Sequenced here: PBMCs, sampled 15 days after the yellow fever booster vaccination. This sequence was found in a man aged 18 to 29 who received the YFV17D yellow fever vaccine. The chain has TRBV7-2 and TRBJ2-5, with D perhaps matching TRBD1 or TRBD2 (5 bases each). CDR3 sequence: CASSPLMGPLGETQYF. The CDR3 DNA sequence: TGTGCCAGCAGCCCACTTATGGGACCCCTGGGAGAGACCCAGTACTTC.